What follows are 27 T cell receptor beta chains derived from one specimen sequenced in a study of CD8+CD57+ T cells in acquired aplastic anemia. According to the study, genomic DNA was the template for TCR beta VDJ and CDR3 profiling. A single record per CDR3 protein comes from TCRdb applying MiXCR to the reads. This table has some 150,000 distinct CDR3 sequences, 41% appearing once. Sequenced: sorted CD4+, CD8+, or CD8+CD57+ T cells (not recorded which) from PBMCs. The receptors derive from a human donor in good health, serving as a control.

V and J are TRBV29-1 and TRBJ1-2, with 7 bases fitting TRBD1. Germline loops: CDR1 SQVTM, CDR2 ANQGSEA. V lost 6 bases to trimming and J lost 6 bases; unmatched junction nucleotides: 10. The CDR3 length is 13 residues. CDR3 DNA: TGCAGCGTCGAAACAATAGGACAGGATGGCTACACCTTC. Translating it yields CSVETIGQDGYTF.

This clonotype came up a few times. V usage is TRBV10-3 and J usage is TRBJ1-2; possible D gene TRBD1, 5 bases. The CDR3 has 11 residues. Germline-derived CDR1 and CDR2 are ENHRY and SYGVKD. The V and J ends lost 11 bases and 4 bases respectively, with 11 bases between them. This CDR3 is CAAGEVYGYTF. For the CDR3, the DNA is TGTGCCGCGGGGGAGGTCTATGGCTACACCTTC.

This clonotype was detected many times. Here the CDR3 reads CASSDPTNWDRGFGNEQFF. In DNA, the CDR3 is TGTGCCAGCAGTGACCCAACCAACTGGGACAGGGGTTTCGGAAATGAGCAGTTCTTC. The V and J genes are TRBV6-4 and TRBJ2-1, with TRBD1 matching over 10 bases. This CDR3 is 19 amino acids long. The V and J ends lost 2 bases and 7 bases, in that order; junction bases with no gene match: 17. Germline CDR1 reads MRHNA; CDR2 reads SNTAGT.

This clonotype is a singleton in its sample. The chain carries TRBV12-3 or TRBV12-4 and TRBJ2-5, with D maybe TRBD2 (5 bases). V lost 5 bases and J lost 1, with 11 bases in between. The CDR3 contains 14 residues. The CDR3 loop is CASSARGVQETQYF. The CDR3 DNA follows: TGTGCCAGCAGTGCTCGGGGTGTCCAAGAGACCCAGTACTTC.

The table lists this clonotype with a count of one. The chain links TRBV20-1 to TRBJ2-3, with D possibly matching TRBD2 (5 bases). V lost 5 bases to trimming and J lost 4 bases, with 10 bases between them. This CDR3 spans 12 amino acids. Germline V lookup: CDR1 DFQATT, CDR2 SNEGSKA (reference sequence). This CDR3 reads CSAGLRADTQYF. CDR3 coding DNA: TGCAGTGCTGGACTCCGGGCAGATACGCAGTATTTT.

At least ten counts were recorded for this clonotype. The chain carries TRBV5-4 and TRBJ2-7; the match to TRBD2 covers 7 bases. With V trimmed by 5 bases and J by 3 bases, 11 bases remained unmatched. The CDR3 runs 15 residues. The germline CDR1 and CDR2 sequences are SGHNT and YYREEE (reference sequence). CDR3 sequence: CASSTKGEGRYEQYF. CDR3 nucleotide sequence: TGTGCCAGCAGTACCAAAGGGGAGGGTCGCTACGAGCAGTACTTC.

CDR3 protein: CAAAETGTLFNEAFF. CDR3 in DNA: TGTGCAGCAGCTGAAACCGGGACACTGTTCAATGAAGCTTTCTTT. V is TRBV7-9 and J is TRBJ1-1; TRBD1 might be the D (6 bases). This CDR3 has 15 amino acids. CDR1 is SEHNR and CDR2 is FQNEAQ in the germline V gene (reference sequence).

The rearrangement links TRBV30 to TRBJ2-5; 8 positions match TRBD1. Trimming at V came to 5 bases and at J to 8 bases, leaving 10 bases not matched to a gene. This CDR3 has 13 residues. Looked up from germline, CDR1 is GTSNPN and CDR2 is SVGIG (reference sequence). CDR3 in amino acids: CAWGPQGAVTQYF. CDR3 nucleotide sequence: TGTGCCTGGGGACCGCAGGGGGCGGTAACCCAGTACTTC.

Notes on this clonotype: This may be a read error: a much more frequent sequence differs by one nucleotide. The chain couples TRBV10-3 to TRBJ2-5; D remains unclear. V was trimmed by 10 bases and J by 2 bases, leaving 20 bases between them. This CDR3 is 15 amino acids long. CDR1 and CDR2 (germline): ENHRY, SYGVKD. The CDR3 DNA follows: TGTGCCAGCGCAAAAGAAGCGAGATGGCAAGAGACCCAGTACTTC. The encoded protein is CASAKEARWQETQYF.

This clonotype appeared a single time. The rearrangement links TRBV19 to TRBJ1-2; D is uncertain. Germline CDR1 reads LNHDA; CDR2 reads SQIVND (reference sequence). V lost 11 bases, J lost 10 bases, and 17 bases lay in between. The CDR3 loop spans 11 amino acids. The CDR3 reads CAWSTGPYYTF. The CDR3 bases are TGTGCCTGGAGTACCGGACCCTACTACACCTTC.

The chain links TRBV10-3 to TRBJ2-5, with 12 bases identical to TRBD2. The V and J ends lost 6 bases and 5 bases, in that order; junction bases with no gene match: 10. The CDR3 length is 16 residues. Germline V gives CDR1 ENHRY, CDR2 SYGVKD. CDR3 nucleotide sequence: TGTGCCATCAGACTTGAGACTAGCGGGAGACGGGAGACCCAGTACTTC. Its protein product is CAIRLETSGRRETQYF.

The J gene is TRBJ1-3, the V gene TRBV2, with D unresolved. The CDR3 consists of 15 residues. V shed 5 bases and J shed 0 bases, with 11 bases lying between them. Germline CDR1 SNHLY, CDR2 FYNNEI. In DNA, the CDR3 is TGTGCCAGCAGTTTTGGACCTAGCTCTGGAAACACCATATATTTT. Translation: CASSFGPSSGNTIYF.

This clonotype was observed at least ten times. V and J are TRBV19 and TRBJ1-2; the D is unclear. The V end lost 8 bases, the J end lost 5 bases, and 15 bases lay between the germline ends. CDR3 length: 13 amino acids. CDR1 LNHDA and CDR2 SQIVND come from the germline V gene (reference sequence). The CDR3 region is CASDSLEQYGYTF. The DNA of the CDR3 is TGTGCCAGTGACTCCTTGGAACAGTATGGCTACACCTTC. The full variable domain, rest sourced from reference TRBV19 and TRBJ1-2, is DGGITQSPKYLFRKEGQNVTLSCEQNLNHDAMYWYRQDPGQGLRLIYYSQIVNDFQKGDIAEGYSVSREKKESFPLTVTSAQKNPTAFYLCASDSLEQYGYTFGSGTRLTVV.

Note on this clonotype: One junction end disagrees with the germline gene, perhaps due to a read error. The chain has TRBV20-1 and TRBJ1-1; 11 bases are shared with TRBD1. The V gene's germline CDR1 is DFQATT and CDR2 SNEGSKA (reference sequence). This CDR3 comprises 16 residues. CDR3 in amino acids: CSASRTGGALNTKAFF. The DNA of the CDR3 is TGCAGTGCTAGTCGGACAGGGGGCGCCCTGAACACTAAAGCTTTCTTT.

This clonotype was observed at least ten times. V usage is TRBV19 and J usage is TRBJ1-4; TRBD1 is a possible D gene (5 bases). V lost 10 bases to trimming and J lost 5 bases, with 8 bases between them. From germline, CDR1 is LNHDA and CDR2 SQIVND (reference sequence). This CDR3 has 11 residues. Written as DNA, the CDR3 is TGTGCCATACAGGAAAATGAAAAACTGTTTTTT. As protein: CAIQENEKLFF.

The chain employs TRBV6-2 or TRBV6-3 and TRBJ2-5; 11 nucleotides align to TRBD2. The CDR3 has 19 amino acids. J gave up 3 bases and V 1 base, and 13 bases lay outside the gene matches. Germline CDR1 MNHEY, CDR2 SVGEGT. The CDR3 region has the DNA TGTGCCAGCAGTTACTGGGTTCGGGTACTAGCGGGAGTTGAAGAGACCCAGTACTTC. Translating it yields CASSYWVRVLAGVEETQYF.

This clonotype was counted many times. The V and J genes are TRBV19 and TRBJ1-2; tentative D call: TRBD1 (6 bases). CDR1 is LNHDA, CDR2 SQIVND, per germline (reference sequence). Trimming stripped 1 base from V and 7 bases from J, with 22 bases between. This CDR3 is 17 amino acids long. CDR3 nucleotides: TGTGCCAGTAGTATAGCCACGACGGGGGGGCTAGTACTTGGCTACACCTTC. This codes for CASSIATTGGLVLGYTF.

This clonotype was seen many times. This chain links TRBV4-1 with TRBJ2-4, with 14 bases fitting TRBD2. J was trimmed by 9 bases and V by 0 bases; bases with no gene match: 4. Per germline, CDR1 MGHRA and CDR2 YSYEKL. This CDR3 is built from 16 residues. CDR3 protein: CASSQDLGLAGVIQYF. The CDR3 nucleotides are TGCGCCAGCAGCCAAGATCTGGGACTAGCGGGGGTCATTCAGTACTTC.

The chain links TRBV2 to TRBJ1-1; D is uncertain. Looked up from germline, CDR1 is SNHLY and CDR2 is FYNNEI. Trimming stripped 10 bases from V and 5 bases from J, with 17 bases between. The CDR3 is 13 amino acids. For the CDR3, the DNA is TGTGCCACCGGAATTAACTCGAGGACTGAAGCTTTCTTT. It yields the protein CATGINSRTEAFF.

As regards this clonotype: A single base separates this from a much larger clone, so it may be a read error. In this CDR3 the conserved last residue, phenylalanine or tryptophan, is missing, so a read error is likely. The J gene is TRBJ1-2, the V gene TRBV5-1, with D perhaps TRBD1 (5 bases). V was shortened by 3 bases and J by 3 bases, with 12 bases between the two germline ends. This CDR3 has 14 amino acids. Germline-derived CDR1 and CDR2 are SGHRS and YFSETQ. The CDR3 DNA follows: TGCGCCAGCAGCTCGGGGACGGGGGACTATGGCTACACCCTC. This codes for CASSSGTGDYGYTL.

The chain couples TRBV18 to TRBJ1-3; D is perhaps TRBD1 (6 bases). CDR1 and CDR2 from the germline V gene are KGHSH and LQKENI. Trimming took 6 bases from V and 2 from J, leaving 17 bases between them. This CDR3 has 16 residues. CDR3 amino acids: CASSQYSQGPGNTIYF. CDR3 sequence (DNA): TGTGCCAGCTCTCAATATTCACAGGGCCCTGGAAACACCATATATTTT. Complete variable domain (other parts from reference TRBV18 and TRBJ1-3): NAGVMQNPRHLVRRRGQEARLRCSPMKGHSHVYWYRQLPEEGLKFMVYLQKENIIDESGMPKERFSAEFPKEGPSILRIQQVVRGDSAAYFCASSQYSQGPGNTIYFGEGSWLTVV.

This chain uses TRBV6-1 with TRBJ2-1; 7 positions match TRBD2. Losses at the gene ends were 4 bases for V and 7 bases for J; bases not matched to a gene: 7. Looked up from germline, CDR1 is MNHNS and CDR2 is SASEGT. The CDR3 sequence is 14 residues long. The CDR3 coding sequence is TGTGCCAGCAGTGTAGAAGCGGGGCTGAATGAGCAGTTCTTC. Translated, it gives CASSVEAGLNEQFF.

The rearrangement joins TRBV29-1 to TRBJ1-2, with TRBD1 matching 9 bases. CDR1 is SQVTM and CDR2 is ANQGSEA in the germline V gene. The V gene end was trimmed by 5 bases and the J gene end by 6 bases; junction bases not matched to a gene: 16. This CDR3 region has 16 residues. Written as DNA, the CDR3 is TGCAGCGTTATCACTACCTTCCGGGGACAGGGCGATGGCTACACCTTC. It codes for CSVITTFRGQGDGYTF.

The CDR3 protein is CATSVTGYGYTF. CDR3 DNA sequence: TGTGCCACCTCCGTAACAGGATATGGCTACACCTTC. The genes are TRBV24-1 and TRBJ1-2, with a tentative D call TRBD1 (5 bases). Trimming removed 9 bases at V and 5 bases at J, with 12 bases between. This CDR3 has 12 residues. Germline assignment: CDR1 KGHDR and CDR2 SFDVKD.

The V gene is TRBV5-5, the J gene TRBJ1-2; possible D gene TRBD1, 5 bases. The CDR3 loop spans 16 amino acids. The V end lost 2 bases, the J end lost 0 bases, and 14 bases lay between the germline ends. CDR1 and CDR2 from the germline V gene are SGHKS and YYEKEE (reference sequence). This chain's CDR3 is CASSFGGGSPNYGYTF. In nucleotides, the CDR3 is TGTGCCAGCAGCTTCGGGGGGGGGAGCCCTAACTATGGCTACACCTTC.

This clonotype was seen many times. The V gene is TRBV24-1, the J gene TRBJ2-7; 7 bases agree with TRBD2. This CDR3 comprises 16 residues. After removal of 5 bases from V and 12 bases from J, the junction contained 21 bases not matched to a gene. Germline V gene sequence: CDR1 KGHDR, CDR2 SFDVKD. Here the CDR3 reads CATSALGGEHHRLRYF. CDR3 DNA: TGTGCCACCAGTGCCCTTGGGGGGGAACACCACAGATTGAGGTACTTC.

The gene calls are TRBV30 and TRBJ2-2; 8 bases are shared with TRBD1. There are 14 residues in the CDR3. V lost 5 bases and J lost 8; bases outside the gene matches: 10. Per the germline V gene, CDR1 is GTSNPN and CDR2 is SVGIG (reference sequence). CDR3: CAWWPGQARGELFF. CDR3 DNA sequence: TGTGCCTGGTGGCCGGGACAGGCTCGAGGGGAGCTGTTTTTT.